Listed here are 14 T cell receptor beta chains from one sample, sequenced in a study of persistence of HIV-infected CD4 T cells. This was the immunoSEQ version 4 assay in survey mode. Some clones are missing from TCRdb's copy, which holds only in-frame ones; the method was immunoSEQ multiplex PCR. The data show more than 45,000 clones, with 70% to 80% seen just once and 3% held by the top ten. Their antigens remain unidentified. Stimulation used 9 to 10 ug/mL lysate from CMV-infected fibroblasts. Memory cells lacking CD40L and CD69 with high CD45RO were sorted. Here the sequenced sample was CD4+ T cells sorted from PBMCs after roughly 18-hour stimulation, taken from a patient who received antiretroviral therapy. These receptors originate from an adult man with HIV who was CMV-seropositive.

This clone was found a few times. CDR3 residues: CASSQDWDRDQPQHF. The CDR3 DNA reads TGCGCCAGCAGCCAAGATTGGGACAGGGATCAGCCCCAGCATTTT. The gene calls are TRBV4-1 and TRBJ1-5; TRBD1 matches 9 bases. The CDR3 has 15 residues. Germline CDR1 is MGHRA and CDR2 is YSYEKL. V was clipped by 0 bases and J by 5 bases; unmatched bases: 2.

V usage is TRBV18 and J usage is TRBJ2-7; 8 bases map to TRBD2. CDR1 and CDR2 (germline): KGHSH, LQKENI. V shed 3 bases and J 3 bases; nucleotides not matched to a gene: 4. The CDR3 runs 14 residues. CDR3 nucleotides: TGTGCCAGCTCACCCCCGGGGGGGCACTACGAGCAGTACTTC. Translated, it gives CASSPPGGHYEQYF. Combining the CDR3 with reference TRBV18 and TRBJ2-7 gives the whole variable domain NAGVMQNPRHLVRRRGQEARLRCSPMKGHSHVYWYRQLPEEGLKFMVYLQKENIIDESGMPKERFSAEFPKEGPSILRIQQVVRGDSAAYFCASSPPGGHYEQYFGPGTRLTVT.

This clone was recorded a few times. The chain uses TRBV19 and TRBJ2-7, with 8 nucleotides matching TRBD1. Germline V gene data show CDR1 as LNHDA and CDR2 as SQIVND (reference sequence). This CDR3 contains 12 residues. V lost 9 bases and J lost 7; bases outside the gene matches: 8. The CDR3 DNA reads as TGTGCCAGCGGGACAGGTGGGCGGGAGCAGTACTTC. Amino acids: CASGTGGREQYF.

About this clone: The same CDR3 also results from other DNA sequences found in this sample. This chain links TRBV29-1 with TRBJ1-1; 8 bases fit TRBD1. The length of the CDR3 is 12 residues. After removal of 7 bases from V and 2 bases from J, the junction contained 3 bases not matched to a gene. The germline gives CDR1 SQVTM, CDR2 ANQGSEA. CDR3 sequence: CSAGQGNTEAFF. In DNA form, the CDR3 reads TGCAGCGCTGGACAGGGTAACACTGAAGCTTTCTTT.

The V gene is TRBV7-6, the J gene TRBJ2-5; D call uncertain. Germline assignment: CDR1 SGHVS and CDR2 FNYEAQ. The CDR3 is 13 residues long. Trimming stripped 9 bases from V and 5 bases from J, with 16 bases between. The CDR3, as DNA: TGTGCCAGTACTATCTTGAGGATGGAGACCCAGTACTTC. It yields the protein CASTILRMETQYF.

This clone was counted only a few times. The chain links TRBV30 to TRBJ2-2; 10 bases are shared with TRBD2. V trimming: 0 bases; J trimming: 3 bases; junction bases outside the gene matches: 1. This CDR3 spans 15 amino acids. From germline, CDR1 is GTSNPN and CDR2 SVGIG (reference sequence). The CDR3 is CAWSVAGGHTGELFF. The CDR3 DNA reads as TGTGCCTGGAGTGTAGCGGGAGGGCACACCGGGGAGCTGTTTTTT.

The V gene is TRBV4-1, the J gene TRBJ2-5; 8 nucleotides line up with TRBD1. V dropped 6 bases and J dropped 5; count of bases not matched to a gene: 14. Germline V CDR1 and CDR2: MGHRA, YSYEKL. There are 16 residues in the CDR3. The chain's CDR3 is CASRPRTGKSRETQYF. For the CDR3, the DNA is TGCGCCAGCAGACCCCGGACAGGGAAGTCACGGGAGACCCAGTACTTC.

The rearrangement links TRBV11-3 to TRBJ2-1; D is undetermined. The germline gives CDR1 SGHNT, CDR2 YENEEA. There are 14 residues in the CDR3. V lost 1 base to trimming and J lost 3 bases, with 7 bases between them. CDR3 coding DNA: TGTGCCAGCAGCTTAGGGCCTAACTACAATGAGCAGTTCTTC. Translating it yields CASSLGPNYNEQFF.

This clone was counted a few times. The CDR3 coding sequence is TGTGCCAGCAGCTTTTGGGACTCGAACACTGAAGCTTTCTTT. Its translation: CASSFWDSNTEAFF. V usage is TRBV5-5 and J usage is TRBJ1-1; weak D call: TRBD1 (5 bases). The CDR3 totals 14 residues. CDR1 is SGHKS and CDR2 is YYEKEE in the germline V gene (reference sequence). V was pared by 2 bases and J by 1 base, with 9 bases between.

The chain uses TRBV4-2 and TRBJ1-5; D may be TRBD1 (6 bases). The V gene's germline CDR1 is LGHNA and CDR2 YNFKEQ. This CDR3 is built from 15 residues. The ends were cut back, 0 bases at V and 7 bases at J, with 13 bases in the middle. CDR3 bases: TGTGCCAGCAGCCAAGAAACACAGGGAGCGCAGCCCCAGCATTTT. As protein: CASSQETQGAQPQHF.

CDR3 DNA: TGTGCCATCAGTGGACAGAACCAAGAGACCCAGTACTTC. The encoded protein is CAISGQNQETQYF. The chain couples TRBV10-3 to TRBJ2-5; weak D call: TRBD1 (5 bases). CDR3 size: 13 residues. Looked up from germline, CDR1 is ENHRY and CDR2 is SYGVKD. The germline V and J ends were trimmed by 4 bases and 0 bases, with 6 bases remaining between them.

The CDR3 loop is CASSPGRGTLREQYF. CDR3 sequence (DNA): TGTGCCAGCAGCCCAGGGCGGGGTACCCTACGGGAGCAGTACTTC. The chain recombines TRBV7-2 with TRBJ2-7; TRBD2 might be the D (6 bases). With 5 bases removed from V and 7 bases from J, the gap between germline ends came to 21 bases. The CDR3 runs 15 residues. Germline V lookup: CDR1 SGHTA, CDR2 FQGNSA.

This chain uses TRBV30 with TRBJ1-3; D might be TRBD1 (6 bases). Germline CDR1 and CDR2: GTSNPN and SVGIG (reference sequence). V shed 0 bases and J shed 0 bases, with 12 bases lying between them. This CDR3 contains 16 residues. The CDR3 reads CAWSVQKGGSGNTIYF. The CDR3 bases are TGTGCCTGGAGTGTACAGAAAGGGGGCTCTGGAAACACCATATATTTT.

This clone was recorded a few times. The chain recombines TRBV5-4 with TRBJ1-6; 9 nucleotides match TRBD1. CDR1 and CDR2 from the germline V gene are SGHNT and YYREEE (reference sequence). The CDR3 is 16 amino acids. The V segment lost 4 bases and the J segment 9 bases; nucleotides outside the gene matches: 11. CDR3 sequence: CASSAPGQGLSSPLHF. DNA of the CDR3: TGTGCCAGCAGCGCGCCGGGACAGGGATTAAGTTCACCCCTCCACTTT.